This T cell receptor beta chain was profiled in a study of cytomegalovirus exposure and HLA in healthy donors. V trimming: 2 bases; J trimming: 2 bases; junction bases outside the gene matches: 3. The V gene's germline CDR1 is SGHNT and CDR2 YYREEE (reference sequence). CDR3 length equals 14 residues. PCR primers comprised 60 Vbeta and 13 Jbeta primers. In the source study's methods: Per a later analysis, the number of unique TCR beta chains was approximately 73 million, of which 9 million to 14 million were shared. TCRdb keeps only in-frame clones here, not all; method: immunoSEQ multiplex PCR. V, J and clone size are those of that table, while D and trimming were read from the DNA. Of roughly 140,000 clones detected, approximately 68% appear once; the ten largest clones hold 2% to 2.5%. Turning to this clone: Its target is unknown.

Study conclusions and caveats: V- and J-gene trimming in TCR beta was tied to a missense DCLRE1C variant by an analysis performed later. The classifier reportedly diagnosed cytomegalovirus status with high specificity and sensitivity. Specific recognition of CMV antigens was confirmed in vitro for a few chains (all CMV-associated).

The genes are TRBV5-4 and TRBJ2-7, with 8 bases matching TRBD1. The clonotype originates from a man aged 40-55 years in good health and CMV-seronegative. The sequenced sample consisted of PBMCs. The CDR3 sequence is CASSLEQGAYEQYF. The CDR3 nucleotides read TGTGCCAGCAGCTTAGAACAGGGGGCCTACGAGCAGTACTTC. The whole variable domain, remainder taken from reference TRBV5-4 and TRBJ2-7, is ETGVTQSPTHLIKTRGQQVTLRCSSQSGHNTVSWYQQALGQGPQFIFQYYREEENGRGNFPPRFSGLQFPNYSSELNVNALELDDSALYLCASSLEQGAYEQYFGPGTRLTVT.